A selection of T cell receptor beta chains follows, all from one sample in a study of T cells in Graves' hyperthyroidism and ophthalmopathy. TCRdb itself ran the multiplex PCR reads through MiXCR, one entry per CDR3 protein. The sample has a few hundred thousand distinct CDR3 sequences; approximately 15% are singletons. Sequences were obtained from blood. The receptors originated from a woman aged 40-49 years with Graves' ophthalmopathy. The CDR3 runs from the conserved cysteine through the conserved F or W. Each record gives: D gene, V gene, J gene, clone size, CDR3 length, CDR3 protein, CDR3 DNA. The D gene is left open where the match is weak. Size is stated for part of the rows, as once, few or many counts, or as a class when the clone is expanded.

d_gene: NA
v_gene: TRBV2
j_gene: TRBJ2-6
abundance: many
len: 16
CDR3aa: CASSVGALSGANVLTF
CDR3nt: TGTGCCAGCAGTGTAGGTGCCCTCTCTGGGGCCAACGTCCTGACTTTC

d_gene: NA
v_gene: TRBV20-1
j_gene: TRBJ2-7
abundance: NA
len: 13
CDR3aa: CSPQKVSSYEQYF
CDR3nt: TGCAGTCCCCAGAAGGTTTCTTCCTACGAGCAGTACTTC

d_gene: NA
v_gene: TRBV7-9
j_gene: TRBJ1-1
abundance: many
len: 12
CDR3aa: CASSDHSTEAFF
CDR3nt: TGTGCCAGCAGCGACCACAGCACTGAAGCTTTCTTT

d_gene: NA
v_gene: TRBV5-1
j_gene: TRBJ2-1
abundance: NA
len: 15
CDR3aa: CASSPRQGELYEQFF
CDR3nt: TGCGCCAGCAGCCCTCGGCAGGGAGAGTTGTATGAGCAGTTCTTC

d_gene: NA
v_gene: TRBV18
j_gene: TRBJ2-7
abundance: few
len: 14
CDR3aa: CASSPLRDSYEQYF
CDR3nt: TGTGCCAGCTCACCATTAAGGGACTCCTACGAGCAGTACTTC

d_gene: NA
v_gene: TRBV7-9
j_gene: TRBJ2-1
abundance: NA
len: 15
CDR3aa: CASSLQTVSYNEQFF
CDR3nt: TGTGCCAGCAGCTTGCAAACAGTTTCCTACAATGAGCAGTTCTTC

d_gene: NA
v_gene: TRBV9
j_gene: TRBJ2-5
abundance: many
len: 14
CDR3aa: CASSTQGLWETQYF
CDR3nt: TGTGCCAGCAGCACTCAGGGACTCTGGGAGACCCAGTACTTC

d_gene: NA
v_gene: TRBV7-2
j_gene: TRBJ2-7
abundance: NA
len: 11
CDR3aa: CTSSFAYAQYF
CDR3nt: TGTACCAGCAGCTTCGCCTACGCGCAGTACTTC

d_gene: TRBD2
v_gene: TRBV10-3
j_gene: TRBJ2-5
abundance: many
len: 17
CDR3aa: CAISGSVLAGDEETQYF
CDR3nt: TGTGCCATCAGTGGGTCTGTTCTAGCGGGAGATGAAGAGACCCAGTACTTC

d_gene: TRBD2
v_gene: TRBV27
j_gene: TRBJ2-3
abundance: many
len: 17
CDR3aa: CASSLRLAGPARDTQYF
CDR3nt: TGTGCCAGCAGTTTAAGGCTAGCGGGGCCTGCTAGAGATACGCAGTATTTT

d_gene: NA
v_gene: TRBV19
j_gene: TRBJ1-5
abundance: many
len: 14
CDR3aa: CASNNLGPGQPQHF
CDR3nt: TGTGCCAGTAATAACCTCGGGCCGGGGCAGCCCCAGCATTTT

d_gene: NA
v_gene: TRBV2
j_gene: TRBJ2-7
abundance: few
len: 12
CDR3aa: CASSGGDHEQYF
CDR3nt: TGTGCCAGCAGTGGGGGGGACCACGAGCAGTACTTC

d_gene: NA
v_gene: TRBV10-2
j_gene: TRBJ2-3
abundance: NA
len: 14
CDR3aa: CASSDDGATDTQYF
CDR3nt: TGCGCCAGCAGTGATGACGGAGCCACAGATACGCAGTATTTT

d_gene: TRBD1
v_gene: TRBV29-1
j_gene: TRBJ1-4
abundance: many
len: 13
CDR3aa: CSVRGQGNEKLFF
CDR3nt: TGCAGCGTACGGGGACAGGGGAATGAAAAACTGTTTTTT

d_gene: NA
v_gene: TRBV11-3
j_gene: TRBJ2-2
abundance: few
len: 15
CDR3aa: CASSGQGGRTGELFF
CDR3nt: TGTGCCAGCAGCGGCCAGGGGGGCCGAACCGGGGAGCTGTTTTTT

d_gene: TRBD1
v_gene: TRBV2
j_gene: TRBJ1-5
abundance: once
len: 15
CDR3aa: CASSDGGTGSQPQHF
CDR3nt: TGTGCCAGCAGTGACGGGGGGACAGGGAGTCAGCCCCAGCATTTT

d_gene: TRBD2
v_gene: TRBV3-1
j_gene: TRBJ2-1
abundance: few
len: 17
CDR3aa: CASSQGYSGGRYNEQFF
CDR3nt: TGTGCCAGCAGCCAAGGGTATAGCGGGGGAAGATACAATGAGCAGTTCTTC

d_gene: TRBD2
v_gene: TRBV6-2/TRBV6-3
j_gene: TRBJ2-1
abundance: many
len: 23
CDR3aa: CASSYSRIRGLAGIQSSYNEQFF
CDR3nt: TGTGCCAGCAGTTACTCAAGGATTAGGGGACTAGCGGGGATCCAGAGCTCCTACAATGAGCAGTTCTTC

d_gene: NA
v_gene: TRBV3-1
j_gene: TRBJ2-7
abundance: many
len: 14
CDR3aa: CASSQWRSSYEQYF
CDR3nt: TGTGCCAGCAGCCAATGGCGGAGCTCCTACGAGCAGTACTTC

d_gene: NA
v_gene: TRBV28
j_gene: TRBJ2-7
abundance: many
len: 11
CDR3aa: CASSFNYEQYF
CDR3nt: TGTGCCAGCAGTTTTAACTACGAGCAGTACTTC

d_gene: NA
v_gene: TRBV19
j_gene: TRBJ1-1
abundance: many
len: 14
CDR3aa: CASIRTRPNTEAFF
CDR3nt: TGTGCCAGTATCCGGACACGACCAAACACTGAAGCTTTCTTT

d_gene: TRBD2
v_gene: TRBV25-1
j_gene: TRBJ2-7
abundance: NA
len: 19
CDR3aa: CASSDLGATSGGASYEQYF
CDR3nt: TGTGCCAGCAGTGATTTGGGGGCGACTAGCGGGGGGGCCTCCTACGAGCAGTACTTC

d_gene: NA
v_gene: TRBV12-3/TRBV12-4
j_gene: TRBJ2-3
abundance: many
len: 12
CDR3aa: CASRTPGQKQYF
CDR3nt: TGTGCCAGCAGAACCCCAGGGCAGAAGCAGTATTTT

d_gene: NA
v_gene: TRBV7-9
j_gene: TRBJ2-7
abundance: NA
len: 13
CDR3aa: CASSWTANYEQYF
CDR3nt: TGTGCCAGCAGCTGGACAGCTAACTACGAGCAGTACTTC

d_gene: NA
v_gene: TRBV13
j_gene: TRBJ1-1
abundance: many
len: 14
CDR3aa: CASRIQEMNTEAFF
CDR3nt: TGTGCCAGCAGAATCCAGGAGATGAACACTGAAGCTTTCTTT

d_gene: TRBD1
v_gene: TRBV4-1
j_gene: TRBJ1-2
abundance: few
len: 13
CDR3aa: CASSQAGTGVYTF
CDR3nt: TGCGCCAGCAGCCAAGCGGGGACAGGGGTCTACACCTTC

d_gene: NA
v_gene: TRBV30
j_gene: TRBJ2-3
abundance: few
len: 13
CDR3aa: CAWSVQAIDTQYF
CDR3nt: TGTGCCTGGAGTGTTCAGGCGATAGATACGCAGTATTTT

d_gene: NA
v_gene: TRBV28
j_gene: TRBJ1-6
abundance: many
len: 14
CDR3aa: CASSLWAANSPLHF
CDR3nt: TGTGCCAGCAGTTTGTGGGCAGCTAATTCACCCCTCCACTTT

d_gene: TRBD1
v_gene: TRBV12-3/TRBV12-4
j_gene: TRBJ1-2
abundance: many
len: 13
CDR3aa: CASSGQGAYGYTF
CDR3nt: TGTGCCAGCAGCGGACAGGGGGCGTATGGCTACACCTTC

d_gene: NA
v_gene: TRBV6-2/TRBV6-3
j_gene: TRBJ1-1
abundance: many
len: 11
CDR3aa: CASSYGGLAFF
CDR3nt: TGTGCCAGCAGTTACGGGGGGCTGGCTTTCTTT

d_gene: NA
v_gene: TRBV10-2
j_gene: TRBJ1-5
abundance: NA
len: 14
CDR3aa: CASSVSGMDQPQHF
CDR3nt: TGCGCCAGCAGTGTTTCAGGGATGGATCAGCCCCAGCATTTT

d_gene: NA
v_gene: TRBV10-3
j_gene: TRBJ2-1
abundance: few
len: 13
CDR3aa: CAIRGPARGEQFF
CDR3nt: TGTGCCATCAGGGGGCCGGCTAGGGGTGAGCAGTTCTTC

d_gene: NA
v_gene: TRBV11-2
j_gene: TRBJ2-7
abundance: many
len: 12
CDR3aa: CASSGANYEQYF
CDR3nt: TGTGCCAGCAGCGGGGCCAACTACGAGCAGTACTTC

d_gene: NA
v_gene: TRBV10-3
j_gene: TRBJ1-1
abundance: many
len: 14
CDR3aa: CAIVYSTSITEAFF
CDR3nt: TGTGCCATCGTCTACAGTACGTCCATCACTGAAGCTTTCTTT

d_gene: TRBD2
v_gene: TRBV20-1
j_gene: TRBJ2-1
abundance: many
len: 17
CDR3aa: CSARPGLAGAKLHEQFF
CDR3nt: TGCAGTGCTAGACCGGGACTAGCGGGAGCGAAGTTACATGAGCAGTTCTTC